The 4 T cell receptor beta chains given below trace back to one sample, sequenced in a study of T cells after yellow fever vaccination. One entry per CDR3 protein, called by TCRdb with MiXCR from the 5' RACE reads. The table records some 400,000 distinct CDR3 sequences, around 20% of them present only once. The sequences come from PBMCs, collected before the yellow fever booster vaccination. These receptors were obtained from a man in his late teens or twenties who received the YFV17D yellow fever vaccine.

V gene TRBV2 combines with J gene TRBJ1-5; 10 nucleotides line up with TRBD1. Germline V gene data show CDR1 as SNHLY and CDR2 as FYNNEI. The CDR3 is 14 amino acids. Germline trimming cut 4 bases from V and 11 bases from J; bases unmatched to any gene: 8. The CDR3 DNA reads TGTGCCAGCAGTGGGGGACAGGGGTTCCGGACCCAGCATTTT. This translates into CASSGGQGFRTQHF. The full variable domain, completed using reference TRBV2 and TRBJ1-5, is EPEVTQTPSHQVTQMGQEVILRCVPISNHLYFYWYRQILGQKVEFLVSFYNNEISEKSEIFDDQFSVERPDGSNFTLKIRSTKLEDSAMYFCASSGGQGFRTQHFGDGTRLSIL.

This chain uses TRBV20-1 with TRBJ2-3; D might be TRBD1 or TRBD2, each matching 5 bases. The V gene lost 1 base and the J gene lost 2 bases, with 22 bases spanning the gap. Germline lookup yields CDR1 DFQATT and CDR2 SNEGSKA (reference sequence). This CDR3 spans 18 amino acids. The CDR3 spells CSARVAFGTGTATDTQYF. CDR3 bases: TGCAGTGCTAGAGTTGCGTTCGGGACCGGGACCGCCACAGATACGCAGTATTTT.

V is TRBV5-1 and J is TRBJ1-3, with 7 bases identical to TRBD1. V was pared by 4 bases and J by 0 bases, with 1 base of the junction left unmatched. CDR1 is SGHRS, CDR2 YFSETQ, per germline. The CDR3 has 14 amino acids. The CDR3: CASSRDSSGNTIYF. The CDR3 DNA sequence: TGCGCCAGCAGCCGGGACAGCTCTGGAAACACCATATATTTT.

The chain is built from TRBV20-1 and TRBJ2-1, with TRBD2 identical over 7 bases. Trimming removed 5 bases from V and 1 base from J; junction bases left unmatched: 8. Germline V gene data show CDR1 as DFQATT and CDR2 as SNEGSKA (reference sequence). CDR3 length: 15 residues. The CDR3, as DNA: TGCAGTGCTGGTTTAGCGGGTTTGTCCTACAATGAGCAGTTCTTC. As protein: CSAGLAGLSYNEQFF.